The clone carrying this T cell receptor (beta chain) appeared a few times. The sample belongs to a study of human T cells and chemical hapten exposure. There are 14 residues in the CDR3. The V gene's germline CDR1 is SGHAT and CDR2 FQDESV (reference sequence). Trimming cost V 4 bases and J 5 bases; bases outside gene matches: 3. The time point here: patch test 2, 6 weeks after DPC sensitization. Treatment described: therapeutic diphenylcyclopropenone sensitization with weekly scalp DPC. One entry per CDR3 protein results from TCRdb running MiXCR on the RACE reads. The data contain roughly 140,000 distinct CDR3 sequences, approximately 10% of them singletons.

The rearrangement joins TRBV11-1 to TRBJ2-1; 9 nucleotides line up with TRBD1. The sequences come from whole blood, collected in connection with sensitization to the hapten diphenylcyclopropenone (DPC). The sequence derives from a woman in her forties or fifties with alopecia areata. Some clones in this sample may be carry-over from other donors' samples. This CDR3 is CASSWDRVNNEQFF. As DNA, the CDR3 is TGTGCCAGCAGCTGGGACAGGGTGAACAATGAGCAGTTCTTC.